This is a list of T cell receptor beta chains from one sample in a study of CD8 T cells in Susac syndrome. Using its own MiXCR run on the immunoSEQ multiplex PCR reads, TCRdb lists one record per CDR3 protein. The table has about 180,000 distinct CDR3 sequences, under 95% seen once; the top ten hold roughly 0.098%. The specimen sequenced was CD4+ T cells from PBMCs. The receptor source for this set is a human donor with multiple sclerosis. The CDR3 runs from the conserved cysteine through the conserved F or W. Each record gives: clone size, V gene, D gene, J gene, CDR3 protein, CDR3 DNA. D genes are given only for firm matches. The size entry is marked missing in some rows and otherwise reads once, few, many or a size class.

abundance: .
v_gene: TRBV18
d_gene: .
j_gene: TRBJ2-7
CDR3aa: CASSFYSGASYEQYF
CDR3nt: TGTGCCAGCTCCTTTTACTCCGGAGCGTCCTACGAGCAGTACTTC

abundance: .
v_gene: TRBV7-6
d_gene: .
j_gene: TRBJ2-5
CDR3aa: CASSLRIQETQYF
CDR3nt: TGTGCCAGCAGCTTACGGATTCAAGAGACCCAGTACTTC

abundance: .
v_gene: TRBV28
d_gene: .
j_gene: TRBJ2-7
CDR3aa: CASSFQRAPYEQYF
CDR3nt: TGTGCCAGCAGTTTCCAGCGGGCCCCCTACGAGCAGTACTTC

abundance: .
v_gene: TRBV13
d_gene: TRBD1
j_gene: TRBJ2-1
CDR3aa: CASSEELTGFLNEQFF
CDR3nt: TGTGCCAGCAGCGAAGAGTTGACAGGGTTTCTGAATGAGCAGTTCTTC

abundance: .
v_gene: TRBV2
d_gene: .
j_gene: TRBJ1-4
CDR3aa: CASSEDTSGGKLFF
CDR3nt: TGTGCCAGCAGTGAAGACACCTCTGGGGGAAAACTGTTTTTT

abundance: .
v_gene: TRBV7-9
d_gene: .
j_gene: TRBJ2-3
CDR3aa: CASSLTRKADTQYF
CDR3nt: TGTGCCAGCAGCCTCACTAGAAAAGCAGATACGCAGTATTTT

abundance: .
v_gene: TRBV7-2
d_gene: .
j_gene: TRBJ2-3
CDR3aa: CASSLAVTDTQYF
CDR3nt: TGTGCCAGCAGCTTAGCGGTCACAGATACGCAGTATTTT

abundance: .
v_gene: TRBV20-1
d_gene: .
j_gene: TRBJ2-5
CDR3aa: CSAAPGTVRRETQYF
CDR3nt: TGCAGTGCTGCCCCCGGGACGGTCCGTCGGGAGACCCAGTACTTC

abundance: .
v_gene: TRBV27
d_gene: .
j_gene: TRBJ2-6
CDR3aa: CASSFGVADSGANVLTF
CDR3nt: TGTGCCAGCAGTTTTGGTGTAGCTGACTCTGGGGCCAACGTCCTGACTTTC

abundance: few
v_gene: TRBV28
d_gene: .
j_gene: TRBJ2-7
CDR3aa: CASSFGGSYEQYF
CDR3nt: TGTGCCAGCAGTTTTGGGGGCTCCTACGAGCAGTACTTC

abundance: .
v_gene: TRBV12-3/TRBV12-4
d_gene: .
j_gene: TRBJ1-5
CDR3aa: CASSLAGLRQPQHF
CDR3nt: TGTGCCAGCAGTTTAGCAGGGTTGAGGCAGCCCCAGCATTTT

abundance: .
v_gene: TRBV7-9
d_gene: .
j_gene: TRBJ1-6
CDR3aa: CASSLEWSNSPLHF
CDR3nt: TGTGCCAGCAGCTTAGAATGGTCGAATTCACCCCTCCACTTT

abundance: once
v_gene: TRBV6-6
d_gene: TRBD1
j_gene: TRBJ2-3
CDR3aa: CASSAQDRGTDTQYF
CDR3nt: TGTGCCAGCAGTGCCCAGGACAGGGGCACAGATACGCAGTATTTT

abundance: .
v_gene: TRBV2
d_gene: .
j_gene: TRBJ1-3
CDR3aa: CASSEGVRGGNTIYF
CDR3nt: TGTGCCAGCAGTGAAGGGGTCAGGGGAGGAAACACCATATATTTT

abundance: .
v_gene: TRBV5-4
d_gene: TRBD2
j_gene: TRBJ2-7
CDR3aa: CASSLGGGMREQYF
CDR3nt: TGTGCCAGCAGCTTGGGGGGGGGAATGAGAGAGCAGTACTTC

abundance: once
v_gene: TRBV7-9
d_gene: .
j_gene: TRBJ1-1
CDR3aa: CASSLAYVNTEAFF
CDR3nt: TGTGCCAGCAGCTTAGCATACGTGAACACTGAAGCTTTCTTT

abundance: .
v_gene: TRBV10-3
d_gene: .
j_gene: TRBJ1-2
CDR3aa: CAIRAGGYGYTF
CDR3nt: TGTGCCATCAGGGCGGGGGGCTATGGCTACACCTTC

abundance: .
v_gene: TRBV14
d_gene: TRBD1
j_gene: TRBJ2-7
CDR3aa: CASSQPGTGSGYEQYF
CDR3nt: TGTGCCAGCAGCCAACCCGGGACAGGGTCGGGCTACGAGCAGTACTTC

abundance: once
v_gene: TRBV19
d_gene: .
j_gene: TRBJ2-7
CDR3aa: CASSIGQNYEQYF
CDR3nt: TGTGCCAGTAGTATAGGACAGAACTACGAGCAGTACTTC

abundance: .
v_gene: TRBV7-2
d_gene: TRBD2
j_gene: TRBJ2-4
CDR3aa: CASSSTGGGDIQYF
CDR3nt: TGTGCCAGCAGCTCGACGGGAGGAGGTGACATTCAGTACTTC

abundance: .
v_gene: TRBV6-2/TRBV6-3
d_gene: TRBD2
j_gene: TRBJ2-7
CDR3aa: CASSYSGGLAGDPYEQYF
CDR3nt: TGTGCCAGCAGTTACTCTGGGGGACTAGCGGGGGATCCCTACGAGCAGTACTTC

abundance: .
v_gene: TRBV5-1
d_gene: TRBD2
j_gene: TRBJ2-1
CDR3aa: CASSDTSGNYNEQFF
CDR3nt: TGCGCCAGCAGCGATACTAGCGGGAATTACAATGAGCAGTTCTTC